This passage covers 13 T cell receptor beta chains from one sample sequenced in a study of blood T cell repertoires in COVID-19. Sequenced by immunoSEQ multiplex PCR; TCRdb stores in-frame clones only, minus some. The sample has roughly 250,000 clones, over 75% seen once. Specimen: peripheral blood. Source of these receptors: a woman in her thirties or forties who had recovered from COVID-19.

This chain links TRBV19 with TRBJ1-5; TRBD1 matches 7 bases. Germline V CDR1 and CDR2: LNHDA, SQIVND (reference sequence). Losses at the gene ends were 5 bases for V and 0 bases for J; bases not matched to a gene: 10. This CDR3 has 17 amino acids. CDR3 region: CASSGTDTIYSNQPQHF. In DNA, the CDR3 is TGTGCCAGTAGTGGGACAGACACCATCTATAGCAATCAGCCCCAGCATTTT.

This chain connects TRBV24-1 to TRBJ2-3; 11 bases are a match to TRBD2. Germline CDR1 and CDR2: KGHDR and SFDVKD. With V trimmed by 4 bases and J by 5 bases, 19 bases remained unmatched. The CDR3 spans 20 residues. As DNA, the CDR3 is TGTGCCACCAGTGAGGCCTTGGGATCTAGCGGGAGGAGCAGTAAAGATACGCAGTATTTT. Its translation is CATSEALGSSGRSSKDTQYF.

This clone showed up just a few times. CDR3 loop: CASSAGGQGNQPQHF. CDR3 in DNA: TGTGCCAGCAGCGCAGGGGGACAGGGAAATCAGCCCCAGCATTTT. V usage is TRBV9 and J usage is TRBJ1-5, with TRBD1 matching over 9 bases. There are 15 residues in the CDR3. The J segment lost 4 bases and the V segment lost 3 bases, leaving 5 bases of the junction unmatched. Germline assignment: CDR1 SGDLS and CDR2 YYNGEE.

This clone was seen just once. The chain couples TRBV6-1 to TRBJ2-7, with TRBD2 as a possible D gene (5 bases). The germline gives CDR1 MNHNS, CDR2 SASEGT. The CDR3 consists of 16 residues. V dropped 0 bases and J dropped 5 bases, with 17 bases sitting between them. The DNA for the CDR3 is TGTGCCAGCAGTGAAGCGCGGTTATTGAGGGCGGACGAGCAGTACTTC. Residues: CASSEARLLRADEQYF.

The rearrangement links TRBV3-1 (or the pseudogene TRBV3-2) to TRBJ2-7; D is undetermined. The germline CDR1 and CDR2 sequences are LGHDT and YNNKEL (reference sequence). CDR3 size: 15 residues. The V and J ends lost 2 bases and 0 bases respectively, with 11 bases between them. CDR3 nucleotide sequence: TGTGCCAGCAGCCAAATGGCGGCGGTCTCCTACGAGCAGTACTTC. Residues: CASSQMAAVSYEQYF.

As DNA, the CDR3 is TGTGCCAGCAGCCTGACAGGTCCCTACGAGCAGTACTTC. Its translation is CASSLTGPYEQYF. The chain is built from TRBV7-2 and TRBJ2-7; a possible D gene is TRBD1 (6 bases). The V and J ends lost 5 bases and 2 bases respectively, with 10 bases between them. Germline CDR1 SGHTA, CDR2 FQGNSA. This CDR3 comprises 13 residues. Variable domain in full (rest from reference TRBV7-2 and TRBJ2-7): GAGVSQSPSNKVTEKGKDVELRCDPISGHTALYWYRQSLGQGLEFLIYFQGNSAPDKSGLPSDRFSAERTGGSVSTLTIQRTQQEDSAVYLCASSLTGPYEQYFGPGTRLTVT.

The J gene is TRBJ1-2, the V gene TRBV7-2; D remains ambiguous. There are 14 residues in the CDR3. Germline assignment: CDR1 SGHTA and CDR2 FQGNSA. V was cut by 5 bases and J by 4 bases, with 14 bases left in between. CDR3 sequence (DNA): TGTGCCAGCAGCCCAGACGACGGGTTCTATGGCTACACCTTC. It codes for CASSPDDGFYGYTF.

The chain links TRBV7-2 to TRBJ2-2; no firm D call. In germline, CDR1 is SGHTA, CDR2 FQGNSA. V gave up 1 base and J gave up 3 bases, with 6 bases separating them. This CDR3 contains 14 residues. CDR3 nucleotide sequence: TGTGCCAGCAGCTTAGACAGCCACACCGGGGAGCTGTTTTTT. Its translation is CASSLDSHTGELFF.

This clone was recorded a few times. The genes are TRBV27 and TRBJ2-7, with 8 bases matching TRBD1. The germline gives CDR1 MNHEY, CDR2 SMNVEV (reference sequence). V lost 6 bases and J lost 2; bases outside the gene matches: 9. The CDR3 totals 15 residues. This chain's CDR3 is CASRHGTGGTYEQYF. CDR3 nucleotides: TGTGCCAGCAGGCACGGGACAGGAGGGACCTACGAGCAGTACTTC.

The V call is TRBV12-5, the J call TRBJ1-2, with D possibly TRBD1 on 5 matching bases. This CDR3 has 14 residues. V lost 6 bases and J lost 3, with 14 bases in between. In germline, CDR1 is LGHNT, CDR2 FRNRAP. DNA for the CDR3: TGTGCTAGTGGCCCGACCAGGGCTGACTATGGCTACACCTTC. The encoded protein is CASGPTRADYGYTF.

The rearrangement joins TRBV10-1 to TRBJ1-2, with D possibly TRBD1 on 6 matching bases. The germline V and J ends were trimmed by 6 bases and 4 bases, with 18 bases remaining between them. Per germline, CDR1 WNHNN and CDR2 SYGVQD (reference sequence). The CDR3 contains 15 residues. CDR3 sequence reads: CASSPGTPLGYGYTF. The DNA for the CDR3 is TGCGCCAGCAGCCCCGGGACACCCCTTGGCTATGGCTACACCTTC.

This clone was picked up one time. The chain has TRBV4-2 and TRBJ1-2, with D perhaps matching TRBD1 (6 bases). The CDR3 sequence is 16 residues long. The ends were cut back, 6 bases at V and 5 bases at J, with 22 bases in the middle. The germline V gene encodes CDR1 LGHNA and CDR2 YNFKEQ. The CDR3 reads CASRTDSELFQYGYTF. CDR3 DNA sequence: TGTGCCAGCAGGACGGACAGTGAGTTATTTCAATATGGCTACACCTTC.

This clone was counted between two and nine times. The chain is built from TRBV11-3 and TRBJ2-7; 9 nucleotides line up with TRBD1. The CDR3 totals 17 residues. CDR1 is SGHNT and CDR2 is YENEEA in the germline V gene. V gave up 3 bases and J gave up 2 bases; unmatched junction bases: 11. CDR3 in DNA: TGTGCCAGCAGCTTCAGTGCAGGGACAGGGAGGACCTACGAGCAGTACTTC. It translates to CASSFSAGTGRTYEQYF. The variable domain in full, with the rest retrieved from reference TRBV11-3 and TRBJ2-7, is EAGVVQSPRYKIIEKKQPVAFWCNPISGHNTLYWYLQNLGQGPELLIRYENEEAVDDSQLPKDRFSAERLKGVDSTLKIQPAELGDSAVYLCASSFSAGTGRTYEQYFGPGTRLTVT.